A selection of T cell receptor beta chains follows, all from one sample in a study of T cell responses to AZD1222 COVID-19 vaccine. Generated by immunoSEQ multiplex PCR, the TCRdb table keeps only in-frame clones and is missing some. Among some 200,000 clones, just over 90% were seen once, and the ten largest hold roughly 1%. The sequences come from peripheral blood, collected on day 0 of MenACWY control vaccination. The receptors were sampled from an adult in good health. The CDR3 runs from the conserved cysteine through the conserved F or W. Each record gives: clone size, V gene, D gene, J gene, CDR3 protein, CDR3 DNA. D genes are given only for firm matches. Clone size is given for some rows only: seen once, a few or many times, or a class if the clone is expanded.

abundance: .; v_gene: TRBV18; d_gene: .; j_gene: TRBJ2-3; CDR3aa: CASSTSPGSDTQYF; CDR3nt: TGTGCCAGCTCTACCAGCCCGGGTAGTGATACGCAGTATTTT
abundance: .; v_gene: TRBV18; d_gene: .; j_gene: TRBJ2-1; CDR3aa: CASSWGRSYNEQFF; CDR3nt: TGTGCCAGCTCGTGGGGCCGATCCTACAATGAGCAGTTCTTC
abundance: .; v_gene: TRBV3-1/TRBV3-2; d_gene: TRBD1; j_gene: TRBJ1-2; CDR3aa: CASSDRGQGGYTF; CDR3nt: TGTGCCAGCAGCGACAGGGGGCAAGGGGGCTACACCTTC
abundance: .; v_gene: TRBV28; d_gene: .; j_gene: TRBJ1-1; CDR3aa: CASSRNTEAFF; CDR3nt: TGTGCCAGCAGTCGGAACACTGAAGCTTTCTTT
abundance: .; v_gene: TRBV6-2/TRBV6-3; d_gene: .; j_gene: TRBJ2-1; CDR3aa: CASSPAWGASYNEQFF; CDR3nt: TGTGCCAGCAGTCCAGCCTGGGGGGCGAGTTACAATGAGCAGTTCTTC
abundance: few; v_gene: TRBV6-5; d_gene: TRBD1; j_gene: TRBJ1-1; CDR3aa: CASSYGTGVNTEAFF; CDR3nt: TGTGCCAGCAGTTACGGGACAGGGGTGAACACTGAAGCTTTCTTT
abundance: once; v_gene: TRBV10-2; d_gene: .; j_gene: TRBJ2-5; CDR3aa: CASSDGLGVTRETQYF; CDR3nt: TGCGCCAGCAGTGATGGGTTAGGGGTCACTCGAGAGACCCAGTACTTC
abundance: .; v_gene: TRBV6-5; d_gene: .; j_gene: TRBJ1-1; CDR3aa: CASSYFGAAEAFF; CDR3nt: TGTGCCAGCAGTTATTTCGGGGCGGCTGAAGCTTTCTTT
abundance: .; v_gene: TRBV5-1; d_gene: .; j_gene: TRBJ1-1; CDR3aa: CASSLDVRAPGTEAFF; CDR3nt: TGCGCCAGCAGCTTGGACGTCAGGGCCCCGGGCACTGAAGCTTTCTTT
abundance: many; v_gene: TRBV4-1; d_gene: .; j_gene: TRBJ1-5; CDR3aa: CASSHPGGGANQPQHF; CDR3nt: TGCGCCAGCAGCCACCCTGGAGGGGGTGCGAATCAGCCCCAGCATTTT
abundance: .; v_gene: TRBV18; d_gene: TRBD1; j_gene: TRBJ2-7; CDR3aa: CASSRGTGNEQYF; CDR3nt: TGTGCCAGCTCACGCGGGACAGGGAACGAGCAGTACTTC
abundance: .; v_gene: TRBV4-2; d_gene: TRBD1; j_gene: TRBJ2-1; CDR3aa: CASSQEPTGFSNEQFF; CDR3nt: TGTGCCAGCAGCCAAGAACCGACAGGGTTTAGCAATGAGCAGTTCTTC
abundance: .; v_gene: TRBV28; d_gene: .; j_gene: TRBJ1-2; CDR3aa: CASSLSAPLPGYTF; CDR3nt: TGTGCCAGCAGTTTATCGGCCCCCCTCCCTGGCTACACCTTC
abundance: .; v_gene: TRBV24-1; d_gene: .; j_gene: TRBJ1-2; CDR3aa: CATSDTGYGYTF; CDR3nt: TGTGCCACCAGCGACACGGGGTACGGCTACACCTTC
abundance: .; v_gene: TRBV6-5; d_gene: .; j_gene: TRBJ1-5; CDR3aa: CASSYGPVLDGQPQHF; CDR3nt: TGTGCCAGCAGTTACGGGCCAGTATTGGATGGTCAGCCCCAGCATTTT
abundance: .; v_gene: TRBV7-2; d_gene: .; j_gene: TRBJ1-2; CDR3aa: CASSSKGLENGYTF; CDR3nt: TGTGCCAGCAGCTCTAAAGGTCTGGAGAATGGCTACACCTTC
abundance: .; v_gene: TRBV30; d_gene: .; j_gene: TRBJ2-7; CDR3aa: CAWNRQGGEQYF; CDR3nt: TGTGCCTGGAATAGACAGGGAGGCGAGCAGTACTTC
abundance: .; v_gene: TRBV6-6; d_gene: .; j_gene: TRBJ2-2; CDR3aa: CASSYSEGTGELFF; CDR3nt: TGTGCCAGCAGTTACTCTGAGGGAACCGGGGAGCTGTTTTTT
abundance: .; v_gene: TRBV28; d_gene: TRBD2; j_gene: TRBJ2-3; CDR3aa: CASSLFAGGGVADTQYF; CDR3nt: TGTGCCAGCAGTTTATTTGCGGGCGGGGGAGTAGCAGATACGCAGTATTTT
abundance: .; v_gene: TRBV4-1; d_gene: .; j_gene: TRBJ1-5; CDR3aa: CASSQGTVYSNQPQHF; CDR3nt: TGCGCCAGCAGCCAGGGGACGGTTTATAGCAATCAGCCCCAGCATTTT
abundance: .; v_gene: TRBV5-4; d_gene: .; j_gene: TRBJ1-4; CDR3aa: CASSPTPTNEKLFF; CDR3nt: TGTGCCAGCAGCCCGACACCAACTAATGAAAAACTGTTTTTT
abundance: .; v_gene: TRBV27; d_gene: TRBD1; j_gene: TRBJ1-5; CDR3aa: CASSPDRGHQPQHF; CDR3nt: TGTGCCAGCAGTCCCGACAGGGGCCATCAGCCCCAGCATTTT
abundance: .; v_gene: TRBV6-2/TRBV6-3; d_gene: .; j_gene: TRBJ1-1; CDR3aa: CASSKFNEAFF; CDR3nt: TGTGCCAGCAGCAAGTTTAACGAAGCTTTCTTT
abundance: .; v_gene: TRBV9; d_gene: TRBD1; j_gene: TRBJ1-6; CDR3aa: CASSAPGQGGRSPLHF; CDR3nt: TGTGCCAGCAGCGCCCCGGGACAGGGAGGTCGTTCACCCCTCCACTTT
abundance: .; v_gene: TRBV20-1; d_gene: .; j_gene: TRBJ1-5; CDR3aa: CSASLGSNQPQHF; CDR3nt: TGCAGTGCTAGTCTCGGTAGCAATCAGCCCCAGCATTTT
abundance: .; v_gene: TRBV6-2/TRBV6-3; d_gene: .; j_gene: TRBJ2-7; CDR3aa: CASSPISYEQYF; CDR3nt: TGTGCCAGCAGTCCGATTTCCTACGAGCAGTACTTC
abundance: once; v_gene: TRBV7-3; d_gene: TRBD1; j_gene: TRBJ1-6; CDR3aa: CASSSGQINSPLHF; CDR3nt: TGTGCCAGCAGCTCGGGACAGATAAATTCACCCCTCCACTTT
abundance: .; v_gene: TRBV28; d_gene: .; j_gene: TRBJ2-1; CDR3aa: CASSLQGLGEQFF; CDR3nt: TGTGCCAGCAGCCTCCAGGGGCTAGGTGAGCAGTTCTTC
abundance: once; v_gene: TRBV7-2; d_gene: .; j_gene: TRBJ1-1; CDR3aa: CASSSSPGNTEAFF; CDR3nt: TGTGCCAGCAGCTCCTCCCCAGGTAACACTGAAGCTTTCTTT
abundance: .; v_gene: TRBV5-1; d_gene: .; j_gene: TRBJ1-3; CDR3aa: CASSLEGLSAGNTIYF; CDR3nt: TGCGCCAGCAGCTTGGAAGGGCTCTCCGCTGGAAACACCATATATTTT
abundance: .; v_gene: TRBV2; d_gene: .; j_gene: TRBJ2-5; CDR3aa: CASVRGQETQYF; CDR3nt: TGTGCCAGTGTCCGGGGCCAAGAGACCCAGTACTTC
abundance: .; v_gene: TRBV7-2; d_gene: .; j_gene: TRBJ1-6; CDR3aa: CASSLGGLYNSPLHF; CDR3nt: TGTGCCAGCAGCTTAGGGGGGTTATATAATTCACCCCTCCACTTT
abundance: .; v_gene: TRBV7-6; d_gene: TRBD2; j_gene: TRBJ2-1; CDR3aa: CASSLASASGGRRYEQFF; CDR3nt: TGTGCCAGCAGCTTAGCATCGGCTAGCGGGGGGCGGCGTTATGAGCAGTTCTTC
abundance: few; v_gene: TRBV6-4; d_gene: .; j_gene: TRBJ1-3; CDR3aa: CASSRIIYSPGNTIYF; CDR3nt: TGTGCCAGCAGCAGAATTATCTACAGTCCTGGAAACACCATATATTTT
abundance: .; v_gene: TRBV19; d_gene: TRBD1; j_gene: TRBJ2-5; CDR3aa: CASSGPGQGQETQYF; CDR3nt: TGTGCCAGTAGTGGGCCGGGACAGGGCCAAGAGACCCAGTACTTC
abundance: .; v_gene: TRBV6-5; d_gene: .; j_gene: TRBJ1-2; CDR3aa: CATLQAQSGRYGYTF; CDR3nt: TGTGCCACCCTCCAGGCCCAGAGCGGGCGATATGGCTACACCTTC
abundance: .; v_gene: TRBV20-1; d_gene: .; j_gene: TRBJ1-6; CDR3aa: CSASVQANSPLHF; CDR3nt: TGCAGTGCTAGTGTGCAGGCAAATTCACCCCTCCACTTT
abundance: .; v_gene: TRBV14; d_gene: .; j_gene: TRBJ2-2; CDR3aa: CASSRSGSTGELFF; CDR3nt: TGTGCCAGCAGCCGATCGGGAAGCACCGGGGAGCTGTTTTTT
abundance: .; v_gene: TRBV12-3/TRBV12-4; d_gene: .; j_gene: TRBJ1-2; CDR3aa: CASSFDGHYGYTF; CDR3nt: TGTGCCAGCAGTTTTGACGGACACTATGGCTACACCTTC
abundance: .; v_gene: TRBV7-9; d_gene: .; j_gene: TRBJ1-1; CDR3aa: CASSLAGWSFGAFF; CDR3nt: TGTGCCAGCAGCTTGGCGGGGTGGAGTTTCGGAGCTTTCTTT
abundance: .; v_gene: TRBV29-1; d_gene: .; j_gene: TRBJ1-2; CDR3aa: CSVQASYGYTF; CDR3nt: TGCAGCGTCCAGGCCAGCTATGGCTACACCTTC
abundance: .; v_gene: TRBV23-1; d_gene: .; j_gene: TRBJ1-2; CDR3aa: CASSWRQGNGYTF; CDR3nt: TGCGCCAGCAGTTGGAGGCAGGGGAATGGCTACACCTTC
abundance: .; v_gene: TRBV12-3/TRBV12-4; d_gene: .; j_gene: TRBJ1-5; CDR3aa: CASSLVLQPQHF; CDR3nt: TGTGCCAGCAGTTTAGTCCTTCAGCCCCAGCATTTT
abundance: .; v_gene: TRBV4-3; d_gene: .; j_gene: TRBJ1-1; CDR3aa: CASSQDRARLNTEAFF; CDR3nt: TGCGCCAGCAGCCAAGATAGGGCACGGTTGAACACTGAAGCTTTCTTT
abundance: .; v_gene: TRBV19; d_gene: TRBD1; j_gene: TRBJ2-7; CDR3aa: CASSPGTGEYEQYF; CDR3nt: TGTGCCAGTAGCCCCGGGACAGGGGAGTACGAGCAGTACTTC
abundance: .; v_gene: TRBV19; d_gene: .; j_gene: TRBJ2-7; CDR3aa: CASSKLGHPSYEQYF; CDR3nt: TGTGCCAGTAGTAAATTGGGACACCCGTCCTACGAGCAGTACTTC